Listed below are T cell receptor beta chains from one sample, sequenced in a study of blood T cell repertoires in COVID-19. TCRdb's table, derived via immunoSEQ multiplex PCR, lists solely in-frame clones and lacks some. The table shows about 58,000 clones, with 89% occurring only once. The sample comprised peripheral blood. The receptors derive from a woman aged 55-75 years with active COVID-19. CDR3s leave out the opening cysteine and the closing phenylalanine or tryptophan.

j_gene	v_gene	CDR3aa
TRBJ2-2	TRBV30	AWSRAHDRTRELF
TRBJ2-3	TRBV6-6	ASRRGEGTDTQY
TRBJ1-2	TRBV2	ASSEFGGQGYGYT
TRBJ2-7	TRBV7-2	ASKSALANNYEQY
TRBJ1-2	TRBV2	ASSTGQGSGYT
TRBJ2-3	TRBV4-2	ASSQDRLAGALSTDTQY
TRBJ1-6	TRBV28	ASSLAAGGLSPLH
TRBJ1-2	TRBV3-1/TRBV3-2	ASSQGQGATYGYT
TRBJ2-3	TRBV7-3	ASSLSGARTDTQY
TRBJ2-7	TRBV19	ASSRHRDRGYEQY
TRBJ2-7	TRBV4-1	ASSQGVRGLEQY
TRBJ2-7	TRBV12-3/TRBV12-4	ASTGTGGYEQY
TRBJ1-6	TRBV18	ASSPTGVRSPLH
TRBJ2-1	TRBV10-3	AITATSGGNEQF
TRBJ2-3	TRBV18	ASSPTSGGSTDTQY
TRBJ2-4	TRBV6-5	ASQIQGPNIQY
TRBJ2-2	TRBV10-3	AISETPASGELF
TRBJ2-5	TRBV7-6	ASSSVGGPRETQY
TRBJ2-3	TRBV7-6	ASSPVAGSGTDTQY
TRBJ2-7	TRBV10-2	ASTKDVGGSYEQY
TRBJ1-6	TRBV27	ASSLGGALPLH
TRBJ2-3	TRBV9	ASTLAGNTDTQY